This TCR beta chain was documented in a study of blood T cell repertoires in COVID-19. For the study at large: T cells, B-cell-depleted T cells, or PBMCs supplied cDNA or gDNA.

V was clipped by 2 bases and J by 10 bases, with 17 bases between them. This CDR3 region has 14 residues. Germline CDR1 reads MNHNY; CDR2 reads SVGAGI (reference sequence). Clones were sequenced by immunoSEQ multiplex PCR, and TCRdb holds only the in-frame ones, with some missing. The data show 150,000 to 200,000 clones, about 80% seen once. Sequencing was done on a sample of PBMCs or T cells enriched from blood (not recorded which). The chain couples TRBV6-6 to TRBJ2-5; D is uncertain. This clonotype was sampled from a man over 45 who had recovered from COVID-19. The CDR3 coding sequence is TGTGCCAGCAGTTACGACACCTCCCGCTTGGACCAGTACTTC. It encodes CASSYDTSRLDQYF.